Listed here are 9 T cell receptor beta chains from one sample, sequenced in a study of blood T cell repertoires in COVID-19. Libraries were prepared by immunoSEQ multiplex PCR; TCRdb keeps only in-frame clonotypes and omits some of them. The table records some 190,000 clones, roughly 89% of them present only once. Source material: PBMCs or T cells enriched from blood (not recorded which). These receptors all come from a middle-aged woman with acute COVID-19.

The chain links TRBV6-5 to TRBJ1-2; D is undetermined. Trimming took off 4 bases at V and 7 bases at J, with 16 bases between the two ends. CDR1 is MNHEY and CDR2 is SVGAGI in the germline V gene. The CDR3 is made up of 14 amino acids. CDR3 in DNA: TGTGCCAGCAGTTCGAGGGCCGCCGTTTCTGGCTACACCTTC. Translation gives CASSSRAAVSGYTF.

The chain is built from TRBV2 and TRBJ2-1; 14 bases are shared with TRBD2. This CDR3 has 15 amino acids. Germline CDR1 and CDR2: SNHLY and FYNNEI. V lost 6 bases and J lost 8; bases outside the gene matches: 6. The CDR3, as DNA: TGTGCCAGCAGCCGGGGACTAGCGGGAGAGTATGAGCAGTTCTTC. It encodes CASSRGLAGEYEQFF.

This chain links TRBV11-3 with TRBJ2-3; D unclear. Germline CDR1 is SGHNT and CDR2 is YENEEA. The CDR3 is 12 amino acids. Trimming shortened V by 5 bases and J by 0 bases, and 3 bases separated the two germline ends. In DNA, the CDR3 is TGTGCCAGCAGCATAAGCACAGATACGCAGTATTTT. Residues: CASSISTDTQYF.

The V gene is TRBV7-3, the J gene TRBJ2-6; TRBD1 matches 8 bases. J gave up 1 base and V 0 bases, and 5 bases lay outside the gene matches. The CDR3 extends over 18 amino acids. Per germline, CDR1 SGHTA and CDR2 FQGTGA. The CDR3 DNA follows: TGTGCCAGCAGCTTAACACAGGGGGAGAGATCTGGGGCCAACGTCCTGACTTTC. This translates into CASSLTQGERSGANVLTF.

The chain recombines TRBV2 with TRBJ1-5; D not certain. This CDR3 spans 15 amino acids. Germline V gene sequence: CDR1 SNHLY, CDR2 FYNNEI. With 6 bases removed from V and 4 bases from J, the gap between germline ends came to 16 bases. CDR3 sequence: CASSPSTRGNQPQHF. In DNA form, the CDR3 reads TGTGCCAGCAGCCCCAGTACCAGAGGAAATCAGCCCCAGCATTTT.

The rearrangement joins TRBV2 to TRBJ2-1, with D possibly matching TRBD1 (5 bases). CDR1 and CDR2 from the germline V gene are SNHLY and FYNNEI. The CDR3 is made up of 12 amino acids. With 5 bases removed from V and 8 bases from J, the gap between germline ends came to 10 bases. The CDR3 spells CASSTDRHEQFF. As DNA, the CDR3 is TGTGCCAGCAGTACCGACAGACATGAGCAGTTCTTC.

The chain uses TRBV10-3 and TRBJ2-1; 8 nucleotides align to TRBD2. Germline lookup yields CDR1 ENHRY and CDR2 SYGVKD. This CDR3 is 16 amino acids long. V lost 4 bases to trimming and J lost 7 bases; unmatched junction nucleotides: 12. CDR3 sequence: CAISGREGRSLNEQFF. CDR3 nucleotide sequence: TGTGCCATCAGTGGACGGGAGGGCCGCTCTCTAAATGAGCAGTTCTTC.

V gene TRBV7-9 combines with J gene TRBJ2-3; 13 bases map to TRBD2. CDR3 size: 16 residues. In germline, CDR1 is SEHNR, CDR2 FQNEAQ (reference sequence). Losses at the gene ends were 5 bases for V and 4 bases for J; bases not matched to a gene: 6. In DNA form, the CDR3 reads TGTGCCAGCAGCCGAGGACTAGCGGGGGAATCAGATACGCAGTATTTT. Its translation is CASSRGLAGESDTQYF.

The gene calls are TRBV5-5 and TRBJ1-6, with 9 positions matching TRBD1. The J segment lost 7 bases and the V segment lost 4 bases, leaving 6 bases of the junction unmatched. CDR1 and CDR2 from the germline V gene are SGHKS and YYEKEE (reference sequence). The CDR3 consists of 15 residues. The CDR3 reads CASSKQGAGNSPLHF. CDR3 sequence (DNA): TGTGCCAGCAGCAAACAGGGGGCTGGAAATTCACCCCTCCACTTT.